Listed below are T cell receptor beta chains from one sample, sequenced in a study of T cell changes during pregnancy in multiple sclerosis. Using immunoSEQ multiplex PCR, the repertoire was profiled, and TCRdb retains in-frame clones only, with some absent. The sample lists some 80,000 clones; roughly 90% were seen once. Specimen: peripheral blood, collected in the first trimester of pregnancy. Every receptor here comes from a female donor in good health, enrolled as a control in a pregnancy study. Each CDR3 is given with its conserved first and last residue. A D gene is named only where the DNA matches it firmly. Clone size is not always given. Where it is, it says once, few, many or a class for expanded clones.

TRBD2 TRBJ2-1 TRBV19 16 - CASSPTGLAGSSEQFF TGTGCCAGTAGCCCGACGGGACTAGCGGGTTCTAGTGAGCAGTTCTTC
TRBD2 TRBJ2-5 TRBV7-2 15 - CASSRGARGVETQYF TGTGCCAGCTCCCGGGGGGCGCGGGGGGTGGAGACCCAGTACTTC
- TRBJ2-3 TRBV4-3 15 - CASRARGAVTDTQYF TGCGCCAGCCGCGCGCGGGGCGCCGTCACAGATACGCAGTATTTT
- TRBJ2-7 TRBV15 14 - CATSRDQGFAEQYF TGTGCCACCAGCAGAGATCAGGGGTTTGCCGAGCAGTACTTC
TRBD2 TRBJ2-1 TRBV2 20 once CASRPGTSGGRLSSYNEQFF TGTGCCAGCAGACCCGGGACTAGCGGCGGTAGGTTGAGCTCCTACAATGAGCAGTTCTTC
- TRBJ1-2 TRBV2 11 many CASQRESGYTF TGTGCCAGTCAAAGGGAGTCCGGCTACACCTTC
TRBD2 TRBJ2-2 TRBV7-2 17 few CASSRGAGGANTGELFF TGTGCCAGCAGCCGAGGGGCGGGAGGCGCGAACACCGGGGAGCTGTTTTTT
TRBD1 TRBJ2-7 TRBV4-1 13 - CASSQGQGGEQYF TGCGCCAGCAGCCAGGGACAGGGAGGCGAGCAGTACTTC
TRBD2 TRBJ2-2 TRBV5-1 17 - CASSSGLAGSNTGELFF TGCGCCAGCAGCTCGGGACTAGCGGGATCGAACACCGGGGAGCTGTTTTTT
TRBD1 TRBJ1-1 TRBV6-1 14 - CASKPTGGNTEAFF TGTGCCAGCAAACCTACAGGGGGCAACACTGAAGCTTTCTTT
- TRBJ2-5 TRBV10-3 15 - CAISSSGTAQETQYF TGTGCCATCAGCTCCTCCGGGACTGCGCAAGAGACCCAGTACTTC
- TRBJ1-2 TRBV7-9 16 - CASSAYGGTPGGGYTF TGTGCCAGCAGCGCCTACGGAGGAACCCCTGGCGGTGGCTACACCTTC
TRBD2 TRBJ2-7 TRBV7-9 15 - CASSLGSGGVYEQYF TGTGCCAGCAGCTTAGGTAGCGGGGGGGTCTACGAGCAGTACTTC
- TRBJ1-1 TRBV4-3 21 - CASSHEVVRGKARPMNTEAFF TGCGCCAGCAGCCATGAGGTTGTCCGGGGGAAGGCCCGACCCATGAACACTGAAGCTTTCTTT
- TRBJ2-1 TRBV5-4 15 - CASSLEGEMSDEQFF TGTGCCAGCAGCTTGGAAGGGGAAATGTCAGATGAGCAGTTCTTC
TRBD1 TRBJ1-4 TRBV5-1 17 - CASSLGTGGESWEKLFF TGCGCCAGCAGCCTGGGGACAGGGGGCGAGTCTTGGGAAAAACTGTTTTTT
TRBD1 TRBJ1-2 TRBV7-2 15 - CASSRWTGGDYGYTF TGTGCCAGCAGCCGCTGGACAGGGGGCGACTATGGCTACACCTTC
TRBD1 TRBJ2-7 TRBV7-2 11 - CASSNRDRQYF TGTGCCAGCAGCAACCGGGACAGGCAGTACTTC
TRBD1 TRBJ1-1 TRBV7-8 14 - CASSPDRANTEAFF TGTGCCAGCAGCCCCGACAGGGCGAACACTGAAGCTTTCTTT
- TRBJ1-1 TRBV11-2 14 - CASSLGQVATEAFF TGTGCCAGCAGCTTAGGGCAGGTTGCCACTGAAGCTTTCTTT
TRBD1 TRBJ2-1 TRBV11-2 14 - CASSLGRQGSEQFF TGTGCCAGCAGCTTGGGACGACAGGGATCTGAGCAGTTCTTC
- TRBJ2-1 TRBV6-5 15 - CASSLVPSSYNEQFF TGTGCCAGCAGTCTTGTTCCCAGCTCCTACAATGAGCAGTTCTTC
TRBD1 TRBJ1-1 TRBV11-2 17 - CASVGRPQGAMNTEAFF TGTGCCAGCGTCGGCCGACCCCAGGGGGCTATGAACACTGAAGCTTTCTTT
- TRBJ2-2 TRBV6-1 13 - CASWYTNTGELFF TGTGCCAGTTGGTACACCAACACCGGGGAGCTGTTTTTT
- TRBJ2-5 TRBV5-1 15 - CASSLETSRPGAQYF TGCGCCAGCAGCTTGGAAACTAGTCGCCCGGGGGCCCAGTACTTC
- TRBJ1-1 TRBV11-2 15 - CASSLGARGGTEAFF TGTGCCAGCAGCTTAGGGGCTAGGGGGGGCACTGAAGCTTTCTTT
TRBD1 TRBJ2-7 TRBV7-6 12 - CASSLGDSEQYF TGTGCCAGCAGCTTAGGGGACAGCGAGCAGTACTTC
TRBD1 TRBJ2-1 TRBV7-9 16 - CASSFGTGSSYNEQFF TGTGCCAGCAGCTTCGGGACAGGTAGCTCCTACAATGAGCAGTTCTTC
- TRBJ2-3 TRBV19 12 - CASSTSTDTQYF TGTGCCAGTAGTACTAGCACAGATACGCAGTATTTT
TRBD2 TRBJ2-7 TRBV5-4 14 - CASSLVGGAYEQYF TGTGCCAGCAGCTTGGTTGGGGGGGCCTACGAGCAGTACTTC
- TRBJ2-3 TRBV14 15 - CASSQEGRFTDTQYF TGTGCCAGCAGCCAAGAGGGCAGGTTCACAGATACGCAGTATTTT
- TRBJ1-2 TRBV28 15 - CASTGVESGLDGYTF TGTGCCAGCACCGGGGTCGAAAGCGGACTAGATGGCTACACCTTC
TRBD2 TRBJ2-1 TRBV28 15 - CASRPGLAGYNEQFF TGTGCCAGCAGGCCGGGACTAGCGGGCTACAATGAGCAGTTCTTC
- TRBJ1-5 TRBV6-1 15 - CASSEERGSNQPQHF TGTGCCAGCAGTGAGGAACGGGGTAGCAATCAGCCCCAGCATTTT
TRBD2 TRBJ2-7 TRBV19 15 - CASRPGLAGTYEQYF TGTGCCAGTAGACCAGGACTAGCGGGAACCTACGAGCAGTACTTC
- TRBJ1-5 TRBV15 15 - CATSRDRGFGQPQHF TGTGCCACCAGCAGAGATCGAGGTTTCGGGCAGCCCCAGCATTTT
TRBD1 TRBJ2-3 TRBV6-4 14 - CASSDGQGADTQYF TGTGCCAGCAGTGACGGACAGGGGGCAGATACGCAGTATTTT
- TRBJ2-1 TRBV28 13 - CASSGQDYNEQFF TGTGCCAGCAGTGGACAAGACTACAATGAGCAGTTCTTC
TRBD1 TRBJ1-6 TRBV6-5 16 - CASSYRDRGTNSPLHF TGTGCCAGCAGTTACCGGGACAGGGGGACTAATTCACCCCTCCACTTT
- TRBJ1-6 TRBV18 17 - CASSPRGVASYNSPLHF TGTGCCAGCTCTCCCCGCGGGGTAGCCTCCTATAATTCACCCCTCCACTTT
TRBD1 TRBJ2-2 TRBV2 15 - CASIKKGQFTGELFF TGTGCCAGCATTAAAAAGGGACAGTTCACCGGGGAGCTGTTTTTT
TRBD2 TRBJ2-1 TRBV9 23 - CASSVGGGPARREDLWSYNEQFF TGTGCCAGCAGCGTAGGTGGGGGACCAGCTCGGCGGGAGGATTTGTGGTCCTACAATGAGCAGTTCTTC
- TRBJ1-5 TRBV7-2 15 - CASSLEGGSNQPQHF TGTGCCAGCAGCCTAGAAGGGGGTAGCAATCAGCCCCAGCATTTT
TRBD2 TRBJ2-5 TRBV12-5 17 - CASGLVLGGERGETQYF TGTGCTAGTGGTTTGGTACTCGGGGGGGAGCGAGGGGAGACCCAGTACTTC
TRBD1 TRBJ2-6 TRBV19 17 - CASNRDRGSFGANVLTF TGTGCCAGCAACCGGGACAGGGGGTCCTTTGGGGCCAACGTCCTGACTTTC
TRBD2 TRBJ2-2 TRBV27 20 - CASSPRESGGAWKNTGELFF TGTGCCAGCAGTCCCCGGGAGAGCGGGGGGGCCTGGAAGAACACCGGGGAGCTGTTTTTT
TRBD1 TRBJ2-2 TRBV19 14 - CASRDRGDTGELFF TGTGCCAGTCGGGACAGGGGCGACACCGGGGAGCTGTTTTTT
- TRBJ1-6 TRBV25-1 18 - CASSEKEGGSSYNSPLHF TGTGCCAGCAGTGAAAAGGAGGGGGGGAGCTCCTATAATTCACCCCTCCACTTT
TRBD2 TRBJ2-1 TRBV11-3 17 - CASSLAGLAGAYNEQFF TGTGCCAGCAGCTTAGCGGGACTAGCGGGAGCCTACAATGAGCAGTTCTTC
TRBD2 TRBJ2-1 TRBV5-1 17 - CASSLGLAGGLYNEQFF TGCGCCAGCAGCTTGGGACTAGCGGGGGGCTTGTACAATGAGCAGTTCTTC
TRBD2 TRBJ2-2 TRBV19 14 - CASGGAGVSGELFF TGTGCCAGTGGCGGGGCGGGGGTCAGCGGGGAGCTGTTTTTT
- TRBJ2-3 TRBV5-1 16 - CASSLGDIVGADTQYF TGCGCCAGCAGCTTGGGGGACATCGTAGGCGCAGATACGCAGTATTTT
- TRBJ1-2 TRBV4-3 18 once CASSQDHGGWSRNYGYTF TGCGCCAGCAGCCAAGATCACGGCGGATGGAGTCGTAACTATGGCTACACCTTC
- TRBJ1-3 TRBV7-9 16 once CASSSAGRHSGNTIYF TGTGCCAGCAGCTCTGCGGGGCGACACTCTGGAAACACCATATATTTT